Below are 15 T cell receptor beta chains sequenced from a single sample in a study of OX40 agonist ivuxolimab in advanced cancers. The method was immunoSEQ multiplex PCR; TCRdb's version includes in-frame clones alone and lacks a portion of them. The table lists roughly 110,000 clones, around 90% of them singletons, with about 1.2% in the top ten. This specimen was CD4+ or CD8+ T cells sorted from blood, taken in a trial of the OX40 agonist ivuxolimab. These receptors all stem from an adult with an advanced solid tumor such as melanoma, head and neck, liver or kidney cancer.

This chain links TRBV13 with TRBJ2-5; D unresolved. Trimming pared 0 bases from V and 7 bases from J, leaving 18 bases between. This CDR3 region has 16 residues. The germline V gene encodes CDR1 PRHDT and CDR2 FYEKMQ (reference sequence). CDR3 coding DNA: TGTGCCAGCAGCTTAGGTAAACTAACAAGAGTAGGGACCCAGTACTTC. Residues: CASSLGKLTRVGTQYF.

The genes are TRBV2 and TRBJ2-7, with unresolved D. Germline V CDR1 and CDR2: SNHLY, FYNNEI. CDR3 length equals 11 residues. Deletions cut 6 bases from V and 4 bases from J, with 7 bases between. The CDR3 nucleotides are TGTGCCAGCAGGCGAACATACGAGCAGTACTTC. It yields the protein CASRRTYEQYF. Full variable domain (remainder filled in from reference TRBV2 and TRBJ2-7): EPEVTQTPSHQVTQMGQEVILRCVPISNHLYFYWYRQILGQKVEFLVSFYNNEISEKSEIFDDQFSVERPDGSNFTLKIRSTKLEDSAMYFCASRRTYEQYFGPGTRLTVT.

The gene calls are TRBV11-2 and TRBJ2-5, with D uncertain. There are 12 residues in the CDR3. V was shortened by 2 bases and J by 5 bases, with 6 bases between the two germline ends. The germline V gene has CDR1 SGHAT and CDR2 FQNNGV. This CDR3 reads CASSLPWETQYF. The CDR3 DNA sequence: TGTGCCAGCAGCTTACCTTGGGAGACCCAGTACTTC.

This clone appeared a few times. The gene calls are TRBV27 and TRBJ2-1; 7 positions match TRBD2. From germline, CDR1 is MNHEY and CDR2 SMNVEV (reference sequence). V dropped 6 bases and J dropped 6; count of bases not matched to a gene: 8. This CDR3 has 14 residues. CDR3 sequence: CASRIMVAGNEQFF. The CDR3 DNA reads TGTGCCAGCAGAATCATGGTAGCGGGCAATGAGCAGTTCTTC.

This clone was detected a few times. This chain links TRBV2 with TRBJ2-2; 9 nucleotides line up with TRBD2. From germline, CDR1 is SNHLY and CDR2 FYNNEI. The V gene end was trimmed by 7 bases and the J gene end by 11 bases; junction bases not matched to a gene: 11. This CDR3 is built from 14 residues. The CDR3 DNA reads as TGTGCCAGCACCCCTAGCGGGGCCATGACCGAGCTGTTTTTT. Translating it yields CASTPSGAMTELFF. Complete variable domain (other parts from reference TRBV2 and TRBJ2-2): EPEVTQTPSHQVTQMGQEVILRCVPISNHLYFYWYRQILGQKVEFLVSFYNNEISEKSEIFDDQFSVERPDGSNFTLKIRSTKLEDSAMYFCASTPSGAMTELFFGEGSRLTVL.

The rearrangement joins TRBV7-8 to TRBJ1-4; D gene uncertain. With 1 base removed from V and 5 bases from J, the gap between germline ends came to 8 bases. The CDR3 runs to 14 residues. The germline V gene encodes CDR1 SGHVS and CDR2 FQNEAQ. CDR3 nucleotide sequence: TGTGCCAGCAGCTTAGGCCGGTTAAATGAAAAACTGTTTTTT. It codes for CASSLGRLNEKLFF.

CDR3 sequence: CASSPPKAGGETQYF. In DNA, the CDR3 is TGTGCCAGCTCACCACCCAAGGCGGGAGGAGAGACCCAGTACTTC. The chain is built from TRBV18 and TRBJ2-5; 8 bases are a match to TRBD2. CDR3 size: 15 residues. V lost 0 bases, J lost 4 bases, and 4 bases stayed unmatched. Germline CDR1 and CDR2: KGHSH and LQKENI.

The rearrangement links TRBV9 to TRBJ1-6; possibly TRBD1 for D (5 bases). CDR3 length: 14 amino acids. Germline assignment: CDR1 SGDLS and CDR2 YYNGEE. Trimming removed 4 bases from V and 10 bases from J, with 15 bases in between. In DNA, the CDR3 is TGTGCCAGCAGCCCTGGGACGGTCGGATCACCCCTCCACTTT. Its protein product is CASSPGTVGSPLHF.

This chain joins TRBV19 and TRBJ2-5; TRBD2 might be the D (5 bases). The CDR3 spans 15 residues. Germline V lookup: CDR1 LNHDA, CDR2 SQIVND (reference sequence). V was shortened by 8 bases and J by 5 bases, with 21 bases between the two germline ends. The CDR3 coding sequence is TGTGCCAGTCGCACCGGTAGCGAGAGGGTTGAGACCCAGTACTTC. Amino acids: CASRTGSERVETQYF.

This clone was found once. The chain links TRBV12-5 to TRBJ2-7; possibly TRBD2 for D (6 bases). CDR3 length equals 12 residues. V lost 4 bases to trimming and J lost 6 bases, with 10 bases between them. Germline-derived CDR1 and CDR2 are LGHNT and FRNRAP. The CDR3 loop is CASGWRGGEQYF. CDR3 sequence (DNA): TGTGCTAGTGGTTGGAGGGGAGGCGAGCAGTACTTC. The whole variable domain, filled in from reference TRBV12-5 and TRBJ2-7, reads DARVTQTPRHKVTEMGQEVTMRCQPILGHNTVFWYRQTMMQGLELLAYFRNRAPLDDSGMPKDRFSAEMPDATLATLKIQPSEPRDSAVYFCASGWRGGEQYFGPGTRLTVT.

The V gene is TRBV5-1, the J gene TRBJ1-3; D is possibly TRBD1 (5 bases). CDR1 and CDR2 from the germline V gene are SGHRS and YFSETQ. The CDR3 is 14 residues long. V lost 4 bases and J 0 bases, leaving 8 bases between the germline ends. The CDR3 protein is CASSGGNSGNTIYF. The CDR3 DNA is TGCGCCAGCAGCGGGGGAAACTCTGGAAACACCATATATTTT.

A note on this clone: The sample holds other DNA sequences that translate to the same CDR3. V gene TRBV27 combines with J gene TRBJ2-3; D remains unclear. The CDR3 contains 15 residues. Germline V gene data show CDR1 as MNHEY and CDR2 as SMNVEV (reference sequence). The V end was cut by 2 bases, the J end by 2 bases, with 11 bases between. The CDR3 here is CASSLRTPSTDTQYF. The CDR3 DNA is TGTGCCAGCAGTTTAAGGACGCCGTCCACAGATACGCAGTATTTT.

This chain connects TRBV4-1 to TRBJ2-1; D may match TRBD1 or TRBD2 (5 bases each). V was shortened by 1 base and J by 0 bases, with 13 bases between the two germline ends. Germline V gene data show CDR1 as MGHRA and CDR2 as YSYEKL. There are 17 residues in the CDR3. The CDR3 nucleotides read TGCGCCAGCAGCCAAGTAGATATGGGGGTCTCCTACAATGAGCAGTTCTTC. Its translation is CASSQVDMGVSYNEQFF.

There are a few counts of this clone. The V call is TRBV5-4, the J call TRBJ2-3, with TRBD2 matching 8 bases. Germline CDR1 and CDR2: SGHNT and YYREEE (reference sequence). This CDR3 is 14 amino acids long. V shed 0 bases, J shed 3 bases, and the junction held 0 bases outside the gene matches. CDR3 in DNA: TGTGCCAGCAGCTTGGGACTAGCGACAGATACGCAGTATTTT. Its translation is CASSLGLATDTQYF.

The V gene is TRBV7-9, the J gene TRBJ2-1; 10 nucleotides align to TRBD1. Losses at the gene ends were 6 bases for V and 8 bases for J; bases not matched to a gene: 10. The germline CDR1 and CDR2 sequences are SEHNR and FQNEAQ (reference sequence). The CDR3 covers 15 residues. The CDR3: CASSTRQGAPYEQFF. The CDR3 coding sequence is TGTGCCAGCAGTACCCGACAGGGGGCTCCCTATGAGCAGTTCTTC. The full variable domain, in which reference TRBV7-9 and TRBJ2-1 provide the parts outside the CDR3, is DTGVSQNPRHKITKRGQNVTFRCDPISEHNRLYWYRQTLGQGPEFLTYFQNEAQLEKSRLLSDRFSAERPKGSFSTLEIQRTEQGDSAMYLCASSTRQGAPYEQFFGPGTRLTVL.